The entry below gives a single T cell receptor beta chain sequence along with its context. It may be a read error: a sequence one base away is much more abundant. MiXCR was run by TCRdb on the PCR reads, yielding one entry per CDR3 protein. The sample has 600,000 to 650,000 distinct CDR3 sequences, just under 20% seen once. CDR1 MGHDK and CDR2 SYGVNS come from the germline V gene. CDR3 length: 13 residues. This specimen comes from a study of molecular identifiers for immune sequencing clone quantification. What was sequenced was naive CD8+ T cells from blood, with Jurkat cell RNA spiked in. Regarding subset: FACS-sorted CD8+CD4-CCR7+CD45RA+ naive T cells. The genes are TRBV25-1 and TRBJ2-3, with a weak D call TRBD2 (5 bases). The source is a human donor in good health. Some libraries in this study had Jurkat cell RNA spiked in. CDR3 region: CASTESSTDTRYF. The CDR3 nucleotides read TGTGCCAGCACTGAGTCTAGCACAGATACGCGGTATTTT.